This is a list of T cell receptor beta chains from one sample in a study of blood T cell repertoires in COVID-19. Only in-frame clones appear in the TCRdb table, and some are missing; sequencing was by immunoSEQ multiplex PCR. In the table there are hundreds of thousands of clones, 89% of which are singletons. The sequenced material came from peripheral blood. The source is a man younger than 35 with COVID-19, enrolled during active disease. The CDR3 runs from the conserved cysteine through the conserved F or W. D genes are given only for firm matches. The listing skips clone size in some rows; elsewhere it reads once, few, many or a size class.

len	v_gene	d_gene	abundance	j_gene	CDR3aa	CDR3nt
16	TRBV19	TRBD2	NA	TRBJ2-3	CASTPQTRGARDTQYF	TGTGCCAGTACTCCCCAGACGCGGGGGGCCCGGGATACGCAGTATTTT
16	TRBV30	TRBD1	NA	TRBJ2-6	CAWRGVQGDRANVLTF	TGTGCCTGGAGGGGCGTACAGGGGGATCGGGCCAACGTCCTGACTTTC
17	TRBV18	TRBD1	NA	TRBJ2-7	CASSPLASGTGGREQYF	TGTGCCAGCTCACCCCTCGCGTCGGGTACAGGGGGTCGGGAGCAGTACTTC
18	TRBV7-6	NA	NA	TRBJ2-2	CASSLSPTGQSNTGELFF	TGTGCCAGCAGCTTATCCCCCACCGGACAGTCGAACACCGGGGAGCTGTTTTTT
15	TRBV3-1/TRBV3-2	TRBD2	NA	TRBJ2-1	CASSRVLTSLGEQFF	TGTGCCAGCAGCCGCGTTCTGACTAGCCTTGGCGAGCAGTTCTTC
15	TRBV25-1	NA	NA	TRBJ2-7	CASSATGTLSYEQYF	TGTGCCAGCAGTGCAACCGGGACACTTAGTTACGAGCAGTACTTC
12	TRBV29-1	TRBD1	NA	TRBJ2-7	CSARDRGYEQYF	TGCAGCGCGAGGGACAGGGGTTACGAGCAGTACTTC
15	TRBV2	NA	NA	TRBJ1-3	CASSEGDYSGNTIYF	TGTGCCAGCAGTGAAGGAGACTATTCCGGAAACACCATATATTTT
15	TRBV4-1	TRBD2	NA	TRBJ2-3	CASSQGRGGIQTQYF	TGCGCCAGCAGCCAAGGGCGGGGGGGCATTCAGACGCAGTATTTT
14	TRBV3-1/TRBV3-2	NA	few	TRBJ1-4	CASSQSGAVEKLFF	TGTGCCAGCAGCCAAAGCGGCGCTGTCGAAAAACTGTTTTTT
16	TRBV4-1	NA	NA	TRBJ2-3	CASSQGPADFTDTQYF	TGCGCCAGCAGCCAAGGTCCAGCGGACTTCACAGATACGCAGTATTTT
14	TRBV24-1	TRBD2	NA	TRBJ2-3	CATAGGPYTDTQYF	TGTGCCACAGCGGGAGGTCCTTACACAGATACGCAGTATTTT
14	TRBV19	NA	NA	TRBJ1-2	CASSIPPEDYGYTF	TGTGCCAGTAGCATCCCCCCGGAGGATTATGGCTACACCTTC
14	TRBV15	NA	NA	TRBJ1-1	CATHQAGAVTEAFF	TGTGCCACACACCAGGCGGGGGCGGTCACTGAAGCTTTCTTT
16	TRBV18	NA	NA	TRBJ1-4	CASSLGGSDSNEKLFF	TGTGCCAGCTCACTAGGTGGATCCGACAGTAATGAAAAACTGTTTTTT
13	TRBV5-1	TRBD1	NA	TRBJ2-7	CASSPGQGEEQYF	TGCGCCAGCAGCCCTGGACAGGGGGAAGAGCAGTACTTC
13	TRBV5-1	TRBD2	NA	TRBJ2-5	CASKLAGEETQYF	TGCGCCAGCAAACTAGCGGGGGAAGAGACCCAGTACTTC
13	TRBV19	NA	NA	TRBJ2-7	CASSFGGTYEQYF	TGTGCCAGTAGCTTTGGAGGAACCTACGAGCAGTACTTC
13	TRBV6-5	NA	NA	TRBJ1-2	CASTARKHYGYTF	TGTGCCAGCACTGCGCGGAAACACTATGGCTACACCTTC
15	TRBV7-9	NA	NA	TRBJ1-1	CASSLEGWANTEAFF	TGTGCCAGCAGCTTAGAGGGGTGGGCGAACACTGAAGCTTTCTTT
13	TRBV7-8	NA	NA	TRBJ2-7	CASTSQGVGEQYF	TGTGCCAGCACCTCCCAAGGAGTAGGCGAGCAGTACTTC
14	TRBV29-1	TRBD1	NA	TRBJ1-6	CSVSDRGSDSPLHF	TGCAGCGTTTCAGACAGGGGTAGTGATTCACCCCTCCACTTT
13	TRBV7-8	NA	NA	TRBJ2-5	CASSLQGQETQYF	TGTGCCAGCAGCTTACAGGGGCAAGAGACCCAGTACTTC
14	TRBV27	NA	NA	TRBJ1-5	CASSLLGPNQPQHF	TGTGCCAGCAGTTTATTGGGGCCCAATCAGCCCCAGCATTTT
15	TRBV7-9	TRBD1	NA	TRBJ1-6	CASSQEAGGVQPLHF	TGTGCCAGCAGCCAAGAGGCAGGGGGCGTTCAACCCCTCCACTTT
14	TRBV11-1	NA	NA	TRBJ2-7	CASSRAGSSYEQYF	TGTGCCAGCAGTCGGGCCGGGAGCTCCTACGAGCAGTACTTC
16	TRBV11-2	NA	NA	TRBJ2-3	CASSLGQGPHTDTQYF	TGTGCCAGCAGCTTAGGGCAGGGCCCCCACACAGATACGCAGTATTTT
14	TRBV6-5	NA	NA	TRBJ2-7	CASSYSRWSHEQYF	TGTGCCAGCAGTTACTCGAGGTGGAGTCACGAGCAGTACTTC
18	TRBV5-8	TRBD1	few	TRBJ1-1	CASSLAGDSRGMNTEAFF	TGTGCCAGCAGCTTGGCTGGGGACAGTAGAGGGATGAACACTGAAGCTTTCTTT
15	TRBV5-4	TRBD2	NA	TRBJ2-5	CASSTKSGGEETQYF	TGTGCCAGCAGCACCAAAAGCGGGGGGGAAGAGACCCAGTACTTC
12	TRBV7-2	NA	once	TRBJ1-2	CASSYQGYGYTF	TGTGCCAGCAGCTACCAGGGATATGGCTACACCTTC
15	TRBV7-9	NA	NA	TRBJ2-2	CASSPTDKYTGELFF	TGTGCCAGCAGCCCGACAGACAAATACACCGGGGAGCTGTTTTTT
14	TRBV7-9	NA	few	TRBJ2-3	CASSPGLHTDTQYF	TGTGCCAGCAGCCCGGGACTCCACACAGATACGCAGTATTTT
15	TRBV3-1/TRBV3-2	TRBD1	NA	TRBJ1-6	CASSRTGSYNSPLHF	TGTGCCAGCAGCCGGACAGGCTCCTATAATTCACCCCTCCACTTT
15	TRBV6-2/TRBV6-3	TRBD1	NA	TRBJ1-1	CASSYSNQGAAEAFF	TGTGCCAGCAGTTACTCGAATCAGGGGGCGGCTGAAGCTTTCTTT
13	TRBV12-3/TRBV12-4	NA	NA	TRBJ2-5	CASSRVTGETQYF	TGTGCCAGCAGCAGAGTTACGGGGGAGACCCAGTACTTC
15	TRBV7-9	NA	NA	TRBJ1-1	CASSPVTPRNTEAFF	TGTGCCAGCAGCCCAGTGACACCAAGGAACACTGAAGCTTTCTTT
14	TRBV5-4	TRBD1	once	TRBJ2-7	CASSLWDSPYEQYF	TGTGCCAGCAGCCTCTGGGACAGCCCCTACGAGCAGTACTTC
16	TRBV4-1	NA	NA	TRBJ2-2	CASSQDRQGNTGELFF	TGCGCCAGCAGCCAAGATCGGCAGGGGAACACCGGGGAGCTGTTTTTT
15	TRBV9	NA	NA	TRBJ1-1	CASSVEPGMNTEAFF	TGTGCCAGCAGCGTAGAGCCGGGTATGAACACTGAAGCTTTCTTT
12	TRBV12-3/TRBV12-4	NA	NA	TRBJ1-4	CASMIPGEKLFF	TGTGCCAGCATGATACCGGGTGAAAAACTGTTTTTT
18	TRBV4-1	NA	NA	TRBJ2-1	CASSQEVVPRAGWNEQFF	TGCGCCAGCAGCCAAGAGGTCGTCCCTCGGGCGGGTTGGAATGAGCAGTTCTTC
18	TRBV3-1/TRBV3-2	TRBD2	NA	TRBJ2-2	CASSQDARGGPNTGELFF	TGTGCCAGCAGCCAAGATGCCCGCGGGGGGCCGAACACCGGGGAGCTGTTTTTT
16	TRBV7-9	TRBD2	NA	TRBJ2-2	CASSLTGLAGPGELFF	TGTGCCAGCAGCTTAACCGGACTAGCGGGGCCCGGGGAGCTGTTTTTT
10	TRBV7-6	NA	once	TRBJ1-6	CASGGSPLHF	TGTGCCAGCGGAGGTTCACCCCTCCACTTT
13	TRBV9	NA	NA	TRBJ1-1	CASSPGVVTEAFF	TGTGCCAGCAGCCCGGGGGTGGTGACTGAAGCTTTCTTT
17	TRBV15	TRBD2	NA	TRBJ2-3	CATSRDPPAGGANTQYF	TGTGCCACCAGCAGAGATCCCCCGGCGGGAGGTGCGAATACGCAGTATTTT
14	TRBV11-2	TRBD1	NA	TRBJ1-5	CASSLQGGNQPQHF	TGTGCCAGCAGCTTACAGGGGGGCAATCAGCCCCAGCATTTT
12	TRBV2	TRBD1	NA	TRBJ1-1	CASRAQGGEAFF	TGTGCCAGCAGGGCACAGGGGGGGGAAGCTTTCTTT
16	TRBV10-1	TRBD2	NA	TRBJ2-2	CASSEWASGKPGELFF	TGCGCCAGCAGTGAGTGGGCCAGCGGGAAGCCCGGGGAGCTGTTTTTT